Below, one T cell receptor (beta chain) is given with its context. The PCR used 60 Vbeta and 13 Jbeta primers. Sequenced by immunoSEQ multiplex PCR; TCRdb stores in-frame clones only, minus some. Among 60,000 to 70,000 clones listed, roughly 70% were seen once. These data originate in a study of cytomegalovirus exposure and HLA in healthy donors. V lost 3 bases to trimming and J lost 0 bases; unmatched junction nucleotides: 5. The CDR3 sequence is 16 residues long. Germline V gives CDR1 SGHTS, CDR2 YDEGEE. The sequenced material came from PBMCs. The chain combines TRBV5-8 with TRBJ2-3, with 9 bases lining up with TRBD2. The receptor's source is a man aged 50 or older in good health and CMV-seropositive. The CDR3 DNA follows: TGTGCCAGCAGCTCTGGACTAGCGAGTAGCACAGATACGCAGTATTTT. Residues: CASSSGLASSTDTQYF. The whole variable domain, remainder taken from reference TRBV5-8 and TRBJ2-3, is EAGVTQSPTHLIKTRGQQATLRCSPISGHTSVYWYQQALGLGLQFLLWYDEGEERNRGNFPPRFSGRQFPNYSSELNVNALELEDSALYLCASSSGLASSTDTQYFGPGTRLTVL.